Each of the 29 T cell receptor beta chains below was sequenced from the same sample in a study of cytomegalovirus exposure and HLA in healthy donors. PCR primers comprised 60 Vbeta and 13 Jbeta primers. TCRdb keeps only in-frame clones here, not all; method: immunoSEQ multiplex PCR. The sample consists of about 220,000 clones, just over 75% of them appearing once. The sequencing sample was made of PBMCs. The source of these receptors is a man aged 18 to 30 in good health and CMV-seronegative.

Remarks on this clone: One end of the junction is discordant with germline, which a read error may explain. The chain carries TRBV7-9 and TRBJ2-7; TRBD2 matches 11 bases. Germline lookup yields CDR1 SEHNR and CDR2 FQNEAQ (reference sequence). CDR3 length equals 14 residues. The chain's CDR3 is CSSSSTSGTYEQYF. The CDR3 DNA sequence: TGTTCCAGCAGTTCGACTAGCGGGACCTACGAGCAGTACTTC.

With respect to this clone: A junction boundary mismatches the germline segment, possibly from a read error. The same CDR3 is also encoded by other DNA sequences in this sample. The CDR3, as DNA: TGTGCCAGCAGTGGGGACAAGAACACTGAAGCTTTCTTC. Amino acids: CASSGDKNTEAFF. The V and J genes are TRBV6-5 and TRBJ1-1; a possible D gene is TRBD1 (6 bases). The CDR3 runs 13 residues. The germline CDR1 and CDR2 sequences are MNHEY and SVGAGI.

V is TRBV20-1 and J is TRBJ2-2; D is ambiguous. V shed 5 bases and J shed 4 bases, with 5 bases lying between them. Germline CDR1 is DFQATT and CDR2 is SNEGSKA (reference sequence). This CDR3 is built from 11 residues. The CDR3 here is CSAPSTGELFF. The CDR3 coding sequence is TGCAGTGCTCCCTCCACCGGGGAGCTGTTTTTT.

The genes are TRBV27 and TRBJ2-7, with TRBD1 matching 8 bases. Looked up from germline, CDR1 is MNHEY and CDR2 is SMNVEV (reference sequence). The CDR3 loop spans 16 amino acids. Losses at the gene ends were 5 bases for V and 9 bases for J; bases not matched to a gene: 18. The DNA for the CDR3 is TGTGCCAGCAGTCGCTCGTCAGGGGGCCTCGTAAGGGGGCAGTACTTC. It codes for CASSRSSGGLVRGQYF.

This clone was seen only a few times. V gene TRBV29-1 combines with J gene TRBJ1-1, with TRBD1 as a possible D gene (6 bases). This CDR3 is built from 13 residues. The germline V and J ends were trimmed by 6 bases and 5 bases, with 16 bases remaining between them. Germline CDR1 reads SQVTM; CDR2 reads ANQGSEA. The CDR3: CSVLQGRQTEAFF. In DNA, the CDR3 is TGCAGCGTCTTACAGGGACGACAGACTGAAGCTTTCTTT.

The V and J genes are TRBV28 and TRBJ2-3; TRBD2 might be the D (5 bases). V was cut by 7 bases and J by 8 bases, with 13 bases left in between. The CDR3 spans 12 residues. The germline gives CDR1 MDHEN, CDR2 SYDVKM. CDR3 sequence reads: CASTSVRGTQYF. The CDR3 DNA reads TGTGCCAGCACCTCTGTCCGGGGTACGCAGTATTTT. The whole variable domain, remainder taken from reference TRBV28 and TRBJ2-3, is DVKVTQSSRYLVKRTGEKVFLECVQDMDHENMFWYRQDPGLGLRLIYFSYDVKMKEKGDIPEGYSVSREKKERFSLILESASTNQTSMYLCASTSVRGTQYFGPGTRLTVL.

V gene TRBV29-1 combines with J gene TRBJ2-5; D is possibly TRBD1 (5 bases). CDR3 size: 13 residues. V was shortened by 4 bases and J by 2 bases, with 11 bases between the two germline ends. CDR1 is SQVTM, CDR2 ANQGSEA, per germline. CDR3 bases: TGCAGCGTTGCAGACAGAAAACAAGAGACCCAGTACTTC. Residues: CSVADRKQETQYF. The full variable domain, its missing parts supplied by reference TRBV29-1 and TRBJ2-5, is SAVISQKPSRDICQRGTSLTIQCQVDSQVTMMFWYRQQPGQSLTLIATANQGSEATYESGFVIDKFPISRPNLTFSTLTVSNMSPEDSSIYLCSVADRKQETQYFGPGTRLLVL.

This clone has more than one count but fewer than ten. The gene calls are TRBV19 and TRBJ2-5; 13 bases line up with TRBD2. CDR1 is LNHDA, CDR2 SQIVND, per germline (reference sequence). The length of the CDR3 is 16 residues. V was pared by 3 bases and J by 5 bases, with 6 bases of the junction left unmatched. CDR3 DNA: TGTGCCAGTAGTATCGGACTAGCGGGAGTCGGGGAGACCCAGTACTTC. Amino acid sequence: CASSIGLAGVGETQYF.

The chain carries TRBV7-3 and TRBJ2-2, with D unclear. Germline V gives CDR1 SGHTA, CDR2 FQGTGA. With 2 bases removed from V and 7 bases from J, the gap between germline ends came to 11 bases. The CDR3 has 14 amino acids. CDR3 sequence (DNA): TGTGCCAGCAGCTTATCGATCGGTAACGGGGAGCTGTTTTTT. Translating gives CASSLSIGNGELFF.

The chain couples TRBV7-9 to TRBJ1-3; D is ambiguous. In germline, CDR1 is SEHNR, CDR2 FQNEAQ (reference sequence). The CDR3 totals 16 residues. Trimming took off 7 bases at V and 0 bases at J, with 16 bases between the two ends. In DNA, the CDR3 is TGTGCCAGCACCCAGGACTGGAGGGACTCTGGAAACACCATATATTTT. Its protein product is CASTQDWRDSGNTIYF.

This clone was recorded a few times. The V call is TRBV6-5, the J call TRBJ2-7; 11 bases match TRBD2. CDR1 is MNHEY and CDR2 is SVGAGI in the germline V gene. With 6 bases clipped from V and 1 base from J, the junction kept 5 bases outside the gene matches. The CDR3 consists of 15 residues. CDR3 sequence reads: CASSLGTSGSYEQYF. Written as DNA, the CDR3 is TGTGCCAGCAGCCTCGGGACTAGCGGTTCCTACGAGCAGTACTTC.

This rearrangement joins TRBV2 to TRBJ2-2, with D unresolved. Germline loops: CDR1 SNHLY, CDR2 FYNNEI. Trimming cost V 3 bases and J 2 bases, with 10 bases left between them. The CDR3 extends over 15 amino acids. CDR3 DNA: TGTGCCAGCAGTGACTCCCGGAGTAACACCGGGGAGCTGTTTTTT. Translation gives CASSDSRSNTGELFF. The full variable domain, in which reference TRBV2 and TRBJ2-2 provide the parts outside the CDR3, is EPEVTQTPSHQVTQMGQEVILRCVPISNHLYFYWYRQILGQKVEFLVSFYNNEISEKSEIFDDQFSVERPDGSNFTLKIRSTKLEDSAMYFCASSDSRSNTGELFFGEGSRLTVL.

V and J are TRBV29-1 and TRBJ1-1; TRBD1 might be the D (5 bases). There are 11 residues in the CDR3. In germline, CDR1 is SQVTM, CDR2 ANQGSEA. Between the trimmed V and J ends, which lost 6 bases and 6 bases, there was a span of 11 bases. The CDR3 DNA reads as TGCAGCGTCTCCGCCAGGGCTGAAGCTTTCTTT. Amino acids: CSVSARAEAFF.

The chain recombines TRBV4-1 with TRBJ2-1, with 7 bases matching TRBD1. There are 12 residues in the CDR3. Unmatched junction bases numbered 2, after V lost 3 bases and J lost 9 bases. Germline V gene data show CDR1 as MGHRA and CDR2 as YSYEKL. The CDR3 protein is CASSHTGAEQFF. The CDR3 DNA reads as TGCGCCAGCAGCCATACAGGGGCTGAGCAGTTCTTC.

The gene calls are TRBV27 and TRBJ2-2; possibly TRBD2 for D (6 bases). Trimming removed 0 bases at V and 8 bases at J, with 13 bases between. Per the germline V gene, CDR1 is MNHEY and CDR2 is SMNVEV (reference sequence). The CDR3 runs to 15 residues. CDR3: CASSLSWDSGGELFF. CDR3 nucleotide sequence: TGTGCCAGCAGTTTATCATGGGACTCGGGAGGGGAGCTGTTTTTT.

The rearrangement links TRBV30 to TRBJ1-2, with TRBD1 identical over 7 bases. Germline loops: CDR1 GTSNPN, CDR2 SVGIG (reference sequence). After removal of 5 bases from V and 0 bases from J, the junction contained 9 bases not matched to a gene. The CDR3 length is 15 residues. DNA of the CDR3: TGTGCCTGGTCTCGGGACAGCGGAGCTAACTATGGCTACACCTTC. Amino acid sequence: CAWSRDSGANYGYTF.

The chain links TRBV19 to TRBJ1-5; the D is unclear. CDR1 LNHDA and CDR2 SQIVND come from the germline V gene (reference sequence). The CDR3 extends over 15 amino acids. The V end was cut by 0 bases, the J end by 1 base, with 7 bases between. DNA of the CDR3: TGTGCCAGTAGTATAGATCGGAGCAGCAATCAGCCCCAGCATTTT. Residues: CASSIDRSSNQPQHF.

The V and J genes are TRBV30 and TRBJ1-5; 7 nucleotides align to TRBD1. This CDR3 spans 14 amino acids. The trim removed 5 bases at V and 2 bases at J, leaving 6 bases unmatched. CDR1 is GTSNPN and CDR2 is SVGIG in the germline V gene (reference sequence). CDR3 residues: CAWGTGAGNQPQHF. The CDR3 DNA is TGTGCCTGGGGTACAGGGGCCGGCAATCAGCCCCAGCATTTT.

Of note for this clone: Other nucleotide sequences in the sample specify the same CDR3. This chain joins TRBV9 and TRBJ2-2, with D possibly matching TRBD1 (6 bases). The CDR3 has 15 amino acids. From germline, CDR1 is SGDLS and CDR2 YYNGEE. The germline V and J ends were trimmed by 1 base and 3 bases, with 10 bases remaining between them. Here the CDR3 reads CASSVSGQHTGELFF. In DNA form, the CDR3 reads TGTGCCAGCAGCGTATCAGGACAGCACACCGGGGAGCTGTTTTTT.

The chain combines TRBV13 with TRBJ2-1; a possible D gene is TRBD2 (6 bases). The germline gives CDR1 PRHDT, CDR2 FYEKMQ (reference sequence). The CDR3 length is 17 residues. V lost 3 bases and J 0 bases, leaving 15 bases between the germline ends. CDR3 in amino acids: CASSLFMRGSSYNEQFF. CDR3 DNA: TGTGCCAGCAGCTTGTTCATGCGGGGCAGCTCCTACAATGAGCAGTTCTTC.

V is TRBV19 and J is TRBJ2-4; possibly TRBD2 for D (6 bases). This CDR3 has 12 residues. The germline V gene has CDR1 LNHDA and CDR2 SQIVND (reference sequence). V lost 6 bases to trimming and J lost 6 bases, with 9 bases between them. CDR3 in DNA: TGTGCCAGTAGCGGGAGAGGAAACATTCAGTACTTC. Translation: CASSGRGNIQYF. The full variable domain, completed using reference TRBV19 and TRBJ2-4, is DGGITQSPKYLFRKEGQNVTLSCEQNLNHDAMYWYRQDPGQGLRLIYYSQIVNDFQKGDIAEGYSVSREKKESFPLTVTSAQKNPTAFYLCASSGRGNIQYFGAGTRLSVL.

The chain couples TRBV7-8 to TRBJ2-1; TRBD1 agrees at 11 bases. Germline V gives CDR1 SGHVS, CDR2 FQNEAQ. CDR3 length: 21 amino acids. V lost 1 base to trimming and J lost 6 bases; unmatched junction nucleotides: 20. The CDR3 loop is CASSLVNNSTGTGGIFNEQFF. DNA for the CDR3: TGTGCCAGCAGCTTAGTTAATAATAGTACCGGGACAGGGGGGATCTTCAATGAGCAGTTCTTC.

The V call is TRBV9, the J call TRBJ1-3; 7 bases line up with TRBD1. CDR3 size: 16 residues. V shed 2 bases and J 0 bases; nucleotides not matched to a gene: 5. CDR1 is SGDLS and CDR2 is YYNGEE in the germline V gene. This chain's CDR3 is CASSVQGGHSGNTIYF. CDR3 coding DNA: TGTGCCAGCAGCGTCCAGGGGGGTCACTCTGGAAACACCATATATTTT.

The genes are TRBV2 and TRBJ2-3; 7 bases align to TRBD2. Germline assignment: CDR1 SNHLY and CDR2 FYNNEI. V was pared by 4 bases and J by 5 bases, with 9 bases of the junction left unmatched. CDR3 length: 15 residues. CDR3 sequence reads: CASSVWGRAQDTQYF. CDR3 sequence (DNA): TGTGCCAGCAGTGTTTGGGGGAGGGCCCAAGATACGCAGTATTTT.

The CDR3 DNA is TGTGCCAGTAGTTGGACAGGGGGGAGGCCCAATGAAAAACTGTTTTTT. This sequence encodes CASSWTGGRPNEKLFF. This chain uses TRBV19 with TRBJ1-4, with 10 bases matching TRBD1. From germline, CDR1 is LNHDA and CDR2 SQIVND (reference sequence). This CDR3 spans 16 amino acids. Unmatched junction bases numbered 8, after V lost 5 bases and J lost 5 bases. Together with reference TRBV19 and TRBJ1-4, the CDR3 gives the full variable domain: DGGITQSPKYLFRKEGQNVTLSCEQNLNHDAMYWYRQDPGQGLRLIYYSQIVNDFQKGDIAEGYSVSREKKESFPLTVTSAQKNPTAFYLCASSWTGGRPNEKLFFGSGTQLSVL.

This rearrangement joins TRBV11-2 to TRBJ2-7, with D possibly matching TRBD1 (6 bases). The CDR3 covers 12 residues. Trimming took off 5 bases at V and 3 bases at J, with 8 bases between the two ends. CDR1 and CDR2 (germline): SGHAT, FQNNGV. The DNA for the CDR3 is TGTGCCAGCAGCAAAGGGGGCTACGAGCAGTACTTC. Amino acids: CASSKGGYEQYF.

The gene calls are TRBV5-5 and TRBJ1-5; 8 nucleotides line up with TRBD1. CDR3 length: 17 residues. Unmatched junction bases numbered 12, after V lost 4 bases and J lost 3 bases. The germline V gene has CDR1 SGHKS and CDR2 YYEKEE (reference sequence). For the CDR3, the DNA is TGTGCCAGCAGCCCTCGGGACAGGAGGCTCCCCAATCAGCCCCAGCATTTT. This encodes CASSPRDRRLPNQPQHF.

The chain is built from TRBV6-1 and TRBJ2-7, with 8 bases fitting TRBD1. The trim removed 6 bases at V and 0 bases at J, leaving 4 bases unmatched. The CDR3 runs 14 residues. The V gene's germline CDR1 is MNHNS and CDR2 SASEGT. The CDR3 spells CASRQGASSYEQYF. The CDR3 nucleotides read TGTGCCAGCAGGCAGGGGGCGAGCTCCTACGAGCAGTACTTC.

The gene calls are TRBV28 and TRBJ1-6, with D uncertain. The germline V gene has CDR1 MDHEN and CDR2 SYDVKM. The CDR3 covers 13 residues. The V end lost 6 bases, the J end lost 7 bases, and 10 bases lay between the germline ends. The CDR3 loop is CASSIERNSPLHF. The DNA for the CDR3 is TGTGCCAGCAGCATTGAGAGGAATTCACCCCTCCACTTT.